This T cell receptor beta chain is drawn from a study of cytomegalovirus exposure and HLA in healthy donors. The study's findings and limits: Data from an earlier analysis indicated that most TCR beta V segments were productive either about 87% or about 30% of the time. Presence/absence analyses rested on an assumption that sequencing depth was roughly uniform across donors. Evidence from a later analysis indicated that most CMV-associated TCR beta chains looked HLA-restricted. Of the V segments, some could not be distinguished, including TRBV6-2 and TRBV6-3, and were excluded.

On this clone itself: Its antigen is currently unknown.

Trimming removed 3 bases from V and 4 bases from J, with 6 bases in between. The CDR3 spans 12 residues. Germline lookup yields CDR1 ENHRY and CDR2 SYGVKD. 60 Vbeta and 13 Jbeta primers were used in PCR. Measured with immunoSEQ multiplex PCR; TCRdb has only the in-frame clones, and not every one. The profile covers some 120,000 clones, with 81% appearing a single time and roughly 4.1% taken by the ten largest. The sample comprised PBMCs. The chain links TRBV10-3 to TRBJ2-5, with a tentative D call TRBD2 (6 bases). The receptor's source is a man between 18 and 35 years old in good health and CMV-seropositive. DNA of the CDR3: TGTGCCATCAGTGAACTAGCAGAGACCCAGTACTTC. Its protein product is CAISELAETQYF.